Given below is one T cell receptor beta chain in context. Its specificity is not known. This CDR3 has 12 residues. V was clipped by 5 bases and J by 7 bases, with 9 bases between them. Per the germline V gene, CDR1 is SEHNR and CDR2 is FQNEAQ (reference sequence). The data were produced by immunoSEQ multiplex PCR, yet TCRdb's version contains in-frame clones alone and is incomplete. This table holds more than 110,000 clones, about 90% found once. The entry originates in a study of T cell responses to AZD1222 COVID-19 vaccine. Study as a whole: The study pooled second doses at about 4 or about 12 weeks.

Study conclusions and caveats: Only five to seven AZD1222 recipients were seropositive at baseline. The sample set comprised mostly white British donors with more females, and clonal diversity was possibly underestimated. The reported proportion of spike-specific TCRs targeting unmutated variant regions was nearly half.

The genes are TRBV7-9 and TRBJ2-1, with D uncertain. Sequencing was performed on peripheral blood, taken on day 0 of AZD1222 vaccination. The receptor's source is an adult in good health. The CDR3: CASSTLGNEQFF. The CDR3, as DNA: TGTGCCAGCAGCACACTGGGAAATGAGCAGTTCTTC.